This T cell receptor (beta chain) was obtained from a study of response to subunit inactivated influenza vaccine. TCRdb analysed the RT-PCR reads with MiXCR anew, one entry per CDR3 protein. The data contain hundreds of thousands of distinct CDR3 sequences, 16% of them seen just once; the ten biggest clones take up about 3%. The study's findings and limits: The authors offered the suggestion that each seasonal influenza vaccination recruits few new T cells.

The germline CDR1 and CDR2 sequences are SNHLY and FYNNEI. CDR3 size: 14 residues. The V gene end was trimmed by 7 bases and the J gene end by 7 bases; junction bases not matched to a gene: 8. This clonotype has a handful of counts. Its target is unknown. V gene TRBV2 combines with J gene TRBJ1-5; 9 nucleotides line up with TRBD1. The sequencing used CD4+ T cells sorted from PBMCs, collected around 2 years after vaccination. The sequence came from a man aged 50 to 69 who received an inactivated influenza vaccine. CDR3: CASIADRGRQPQHF. The CDR3 DNA reads TGTGCCAGCATAGCGGACAGGGGTCGACAGCCCCAGCATTTT.